The rows below give T cell receptor beta chains drawn from one sample of a study of blood T cells in healthy people across ages. TCRdb redid the calling of the 5' RACE reads with MiXCR, one entry per CDR3 protein. The repertoire holds more than 900,000 distinct CDR3 sequences, with roughly a quarter as singletons. The data were also submitted as part of a second study, on T cells of mothers and their children.

The source material was blood. These receptors were taken from a girl aged 2-10 years in good health. The conserved cysteine and the conserved F or W are not part of the CDR3 here.

J gene: TRBJ2-3; V gene: TRBV12-3/TRBV12-4; CDR3 protein: ASRPTGGTDTQY
J gene: TRBJ2-3; V gene: TRBV28; CDR3 protein: ASSPGEMDTQY
J gene: TRBJ2-1; V gene: TRBV4-3; CDR3 protein: ASSQNRPVKGNEQF
J gene: TRBJ2-1; V gene: TRBV29-1; CDR3 protein: SVSENEQF
J gene: TRBJ1-6; V gene: TRBV12-3/TRBV12-4; CDR3 protein: ASSLGQALNSPLH
J gene: TRBJ2-5; V gene: TRBV12-5; CDR3 protein: ASGNIPGAETQY
J gene: TRBJ2-1; V gene: TRBV11-2; CDR3 protein: ASSLTAVSSSYNEQF
J gene: TRBJ2-5; V gene: TRBV7-8; CDR3 protein: ASSSGARQETQY
J gene: TRBJ2-3; V gene: TRBV18; CDR3 protein: ASSPPPFGDTQY
J gene: TRBJ2-3; V gene: TRBV5-4; CDR3 protein: ASSLERGGNTDTQY
J gene: TRBJ1-1; V gene: TRBV29-1; CDR3 protein: SVFTLEAF
J gene: TRBJ2-1; V gene: TRBV20-1; CDR3 protein: SARDNPRQGSSYNEQF
J gene: TRBJ2-5; V gene: TRBV9; CDR3 protein: ASSVQGWETQY
J gene: TRBJ2-5; V gene: TRBV5-1; CDR3 protein: ASSPPTGGTETQY
J gene: NA; V gene: TRBV6-2/TRBV6-3; CDR3 protein: ASSWSIVEQY
J gene: NA; V gene: TRBV6-1; CDR3 protein: ASSALTRIETQY
J gene: TRBJ2-3; V gene: TRBV7-9; CDR3 protein: ASSGTSGAPDTQY
J gene: TRBJ1-1; V gene: TRBV19; CDR3 protein: ASSWAVLNTEAF
J gene: TRBJ2-2; V gene: TRBV11-2; CDR3 protein: ASSLGRLAGSTGELF
J gene: TRBJ2-3; V gene: TRBV10-3; CDR3 protein: AIEGGDTQY
J gene: TRBJ2-1; V gene: TRBV28; CDR3 protein: ASRRNEQF
J gene: TRBJ1-3; V gene: TRBV3-1; CDR3 protein: ASSHRDGGNTIY
J gene: TRBJ2-7; V gene: TRBV2; CDR3 protein: ATRQGQTYEQY